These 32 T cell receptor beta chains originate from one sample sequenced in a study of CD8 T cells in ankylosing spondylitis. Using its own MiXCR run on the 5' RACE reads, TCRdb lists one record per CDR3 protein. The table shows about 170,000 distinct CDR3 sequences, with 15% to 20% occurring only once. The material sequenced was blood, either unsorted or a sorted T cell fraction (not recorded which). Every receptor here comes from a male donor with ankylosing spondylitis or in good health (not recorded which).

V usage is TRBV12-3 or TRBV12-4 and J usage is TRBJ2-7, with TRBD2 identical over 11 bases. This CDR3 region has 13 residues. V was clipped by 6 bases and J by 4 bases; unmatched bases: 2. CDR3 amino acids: CASRLAGVYEQYF. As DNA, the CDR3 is TGTGCCAGCAGACTAGCGGGAGTGTACGAGCAGTACTTC.

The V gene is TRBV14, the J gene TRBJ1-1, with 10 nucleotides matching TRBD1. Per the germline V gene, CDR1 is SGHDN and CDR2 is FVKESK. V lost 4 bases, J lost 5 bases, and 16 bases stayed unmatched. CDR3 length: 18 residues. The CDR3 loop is CASSRRGTGALSSTEAFF. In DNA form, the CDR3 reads TGTGCCAGCAGCCGCCGCGGGACAGGGGCCCTTAGTTCTACTGAAGCTTTCTTT. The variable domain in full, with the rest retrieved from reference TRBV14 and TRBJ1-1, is EAGVTQFPSHSVIEKGQTVTLRCDPISGHDNLYWYRRVMGKEIKFLLHFVKESKQDESGMPNNRFLAERTGGTYSTLKVQPAELEDSGVYFCASSRRGTGALSSTEAFFGQGTRLTVV.

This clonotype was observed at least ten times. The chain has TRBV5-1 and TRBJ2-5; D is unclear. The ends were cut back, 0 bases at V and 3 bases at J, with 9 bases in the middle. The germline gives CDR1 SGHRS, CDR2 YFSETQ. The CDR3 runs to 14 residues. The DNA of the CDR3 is TGCGCCAGCAGCTTGGATGGCCAGGAAGAGACCCAGTACTTC. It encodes CASSLDGQEETQYF. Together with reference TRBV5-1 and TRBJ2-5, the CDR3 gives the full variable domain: KAGVTQTPRYLIKTRGQQVTLSCSPISGHRSVSWYQQTPGQGLQFLFEYFSETQRNKGNFPGRFSGRQFSNSRSEMNVSTLELGDSALYLCASSLDGQEETQYFGPGTRLLVL.

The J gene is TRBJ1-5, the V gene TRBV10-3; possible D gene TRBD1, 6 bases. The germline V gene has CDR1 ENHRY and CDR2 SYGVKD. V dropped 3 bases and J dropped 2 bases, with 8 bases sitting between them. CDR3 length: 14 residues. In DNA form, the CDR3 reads TGTGCCATCAGTGAACAGGGCGGCAATCAGCCCCAGCATTTT. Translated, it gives CAISEQGGNQPQHF.

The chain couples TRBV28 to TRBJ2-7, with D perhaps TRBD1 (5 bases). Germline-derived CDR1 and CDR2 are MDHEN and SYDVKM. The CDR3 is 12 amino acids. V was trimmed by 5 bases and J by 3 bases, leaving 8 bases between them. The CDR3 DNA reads TGTGCCAGCAGTCAGGGTAACTACGAGCAGTACTTC. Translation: CASSQGNYEQYF.

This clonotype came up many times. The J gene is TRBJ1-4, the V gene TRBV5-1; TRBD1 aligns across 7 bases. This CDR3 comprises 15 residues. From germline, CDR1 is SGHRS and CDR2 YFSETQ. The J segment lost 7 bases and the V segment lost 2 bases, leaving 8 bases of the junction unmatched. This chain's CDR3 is CASSFSTGVGEKLFF. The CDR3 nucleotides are TGCGCCAGCAGCTTCTCAACAGGGGTTGGTGAAAAACTGTTTTTT.

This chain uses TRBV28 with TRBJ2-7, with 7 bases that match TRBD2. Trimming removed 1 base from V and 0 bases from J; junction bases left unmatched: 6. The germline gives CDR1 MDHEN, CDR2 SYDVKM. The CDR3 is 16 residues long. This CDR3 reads CASSLYGGGSSYEQYF. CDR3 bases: TGTGCCAGCAGTTTATATGGGGGAGGGAGCTCCTACGAGCAGTACTTC.

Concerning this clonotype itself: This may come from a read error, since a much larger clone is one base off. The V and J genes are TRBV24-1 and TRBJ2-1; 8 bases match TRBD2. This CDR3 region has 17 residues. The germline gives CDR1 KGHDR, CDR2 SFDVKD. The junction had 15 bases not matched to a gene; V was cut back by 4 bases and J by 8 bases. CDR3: CATSDPTKSGRRYEQFF. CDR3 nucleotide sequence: TGTGCCACCAGTGACCCGACTAAGAGCGGGAGAAGGTATGAGCAGTTCTTC.

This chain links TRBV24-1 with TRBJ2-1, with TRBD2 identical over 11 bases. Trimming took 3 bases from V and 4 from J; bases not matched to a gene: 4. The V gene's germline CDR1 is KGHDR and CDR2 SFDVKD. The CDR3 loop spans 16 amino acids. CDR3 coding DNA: TGTGCCACCAGTGATGATAGCGGGAGGGTTTACAATGAGCAGTTCTTC. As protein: CATSDDSGRVYNEQFF.

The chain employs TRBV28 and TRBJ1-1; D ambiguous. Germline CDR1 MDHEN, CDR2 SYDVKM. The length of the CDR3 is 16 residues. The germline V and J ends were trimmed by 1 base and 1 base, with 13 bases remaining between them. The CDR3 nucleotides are TGTGCCAGCAGTTTATCCCCTGGCAGACCGAACACTGAAGCTTTCTTT. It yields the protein CASSLSPGRPNTEAFF.

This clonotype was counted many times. CDR3 in amino acids: CSALSGTGESEQFF. In nucleotides, the CDR3 is TGCAGTGCTCTCAGCGGGACCGGTGAAAGTGAGCAGTTCTTC. The J gene is TRBJ2-1, the V gene TRBV20-1; 7 nucleotides agree with TRBD2. This CDR3 has 14 residues. The germline V gene has CDR1 DFQATT and CDR2 SNEGSKA (reference sequence). The V gene end was trimmed by 5 bases and the J gene end by 9 bases; junction bases not matched to a gene: 13.

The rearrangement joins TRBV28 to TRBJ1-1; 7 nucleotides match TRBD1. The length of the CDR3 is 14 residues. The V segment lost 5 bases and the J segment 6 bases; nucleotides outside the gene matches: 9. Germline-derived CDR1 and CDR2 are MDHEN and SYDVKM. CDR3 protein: CASSIDRENPEAFF. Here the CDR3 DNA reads TGTGCCAGCAGTATCGACAGGGAAAATCCTGAAGCTTTCTTT.

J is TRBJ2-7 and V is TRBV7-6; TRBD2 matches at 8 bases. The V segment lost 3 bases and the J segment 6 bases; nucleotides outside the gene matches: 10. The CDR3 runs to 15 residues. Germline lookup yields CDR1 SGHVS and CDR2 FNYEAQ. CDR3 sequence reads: CASSFETGGHSEQYF. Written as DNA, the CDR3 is TGTGCCAGCAGCTTTGAAACGGGAGGGCACAGCGAGCAGTACTTC.

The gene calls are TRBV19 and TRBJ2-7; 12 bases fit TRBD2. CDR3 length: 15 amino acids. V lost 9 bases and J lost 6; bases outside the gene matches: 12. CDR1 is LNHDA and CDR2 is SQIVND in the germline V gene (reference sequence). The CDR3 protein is CASGSTGLAGSEQYF. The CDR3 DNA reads TGTGCCAGCGGTTCGACCGGACTAGCGGGAAGCGAGCAGTACTTC.

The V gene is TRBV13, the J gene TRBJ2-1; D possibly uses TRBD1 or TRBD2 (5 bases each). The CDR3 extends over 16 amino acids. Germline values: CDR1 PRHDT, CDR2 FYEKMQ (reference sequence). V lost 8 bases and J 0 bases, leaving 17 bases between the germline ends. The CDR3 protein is CASGDGLTSSYNEQFF. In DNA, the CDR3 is TGTGCCAGCGGGGACGGCCTCACGAGCTCCTACAATGAGCAGTTCTTC.

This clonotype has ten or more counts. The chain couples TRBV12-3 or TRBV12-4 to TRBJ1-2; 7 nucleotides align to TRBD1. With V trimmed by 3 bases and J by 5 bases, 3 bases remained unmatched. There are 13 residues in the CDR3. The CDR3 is CASSFAGGYGYTF. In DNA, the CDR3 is TGTGCCAGCAGTTTTGCAGGGGGATATGGCTACACCTTC.

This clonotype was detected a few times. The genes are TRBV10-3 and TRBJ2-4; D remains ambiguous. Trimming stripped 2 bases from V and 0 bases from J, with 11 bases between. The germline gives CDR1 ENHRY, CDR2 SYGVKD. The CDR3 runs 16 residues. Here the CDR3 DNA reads TGTGCCATCAGTGAGGGTTCTAACCTAGCCAAAAACATTCAGTACTTC. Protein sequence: CAISEGSNLAKNIQYF.

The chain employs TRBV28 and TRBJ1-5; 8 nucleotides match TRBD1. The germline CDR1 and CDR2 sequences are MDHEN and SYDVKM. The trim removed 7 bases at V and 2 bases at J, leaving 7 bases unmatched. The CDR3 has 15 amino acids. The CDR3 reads CASTRDRTGNQPQHF. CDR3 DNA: TGTGCCAGCACCAGGGACAGGACCGGCAATCAGCCCCAGCATTTT.

The DNA for the CDR3 is TGTGCCAGCAGCCTCCCCCGGCGGTTGCAAGAGACCCAGTACTTC. Amino acids: CASSLPRRLQETQYF. The chain combines TRBV5-6 with TRBJ2-5; no clear D gene. Germline loops: CDR1 SGHDT, CDR2 YYEEEE. This CDR3 region has 15 residues. Trimming removed 4 bases from V and 2 bases from J, with 15 bases in between.

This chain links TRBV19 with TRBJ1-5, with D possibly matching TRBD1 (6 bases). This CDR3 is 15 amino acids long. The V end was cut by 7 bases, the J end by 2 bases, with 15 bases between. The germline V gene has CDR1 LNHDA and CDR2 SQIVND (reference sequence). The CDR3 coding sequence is TGTGCCAGTACCTCTACAGGGATGGGCAATCAGCCCCAGCATTTT. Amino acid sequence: CASTSTGMGNQPQHF.

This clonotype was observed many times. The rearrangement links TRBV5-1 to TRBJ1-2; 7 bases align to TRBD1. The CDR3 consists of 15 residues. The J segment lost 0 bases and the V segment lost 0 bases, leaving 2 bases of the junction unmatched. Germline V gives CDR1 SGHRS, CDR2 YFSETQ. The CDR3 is CASSLGTGPNYGYTF. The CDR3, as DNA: TGCGCCAGCAGCTTGGGGACAGGACCTAACTATGGCTACACCTTC.

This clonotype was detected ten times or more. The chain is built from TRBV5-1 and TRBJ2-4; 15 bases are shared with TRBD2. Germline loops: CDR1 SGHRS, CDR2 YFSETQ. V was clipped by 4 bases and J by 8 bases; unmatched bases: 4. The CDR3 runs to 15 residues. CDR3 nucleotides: TGCGCCAGCAGCCCCTGGACTAGCGGGAGGGACATTCAGTACTTC. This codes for CASSPWTSGRDIQYF.

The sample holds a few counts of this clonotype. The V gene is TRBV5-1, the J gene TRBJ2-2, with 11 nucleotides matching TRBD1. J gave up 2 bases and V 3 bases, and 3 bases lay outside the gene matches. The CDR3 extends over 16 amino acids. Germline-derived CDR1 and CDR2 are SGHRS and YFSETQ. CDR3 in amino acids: CASSWTGGDNTGELFF. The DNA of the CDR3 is TGCGCCAGCAGCTGGACAGGGGGCGATAACACCGGGGAGCTGTTTTTT. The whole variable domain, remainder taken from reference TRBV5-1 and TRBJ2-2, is KAGVTQTPRYLIKTRGQQVTLSCSPISGHRSVSWYQQTPGQGLQFLFEYFSETQRNKGNFPGRFSGRQFSNSRSEMNVSTLELGDSALYLCASSWTGGDNTGELFFGEGSRLTVL.

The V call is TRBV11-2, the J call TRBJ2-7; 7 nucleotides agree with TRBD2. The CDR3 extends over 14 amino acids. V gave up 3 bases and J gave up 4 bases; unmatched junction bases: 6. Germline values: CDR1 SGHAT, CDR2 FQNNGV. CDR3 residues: CASSFSGGYYEQYF. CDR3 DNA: TGTGCCAGCAGCTTCTCGGGAGGCTATTACGAGCAGTACTTC.

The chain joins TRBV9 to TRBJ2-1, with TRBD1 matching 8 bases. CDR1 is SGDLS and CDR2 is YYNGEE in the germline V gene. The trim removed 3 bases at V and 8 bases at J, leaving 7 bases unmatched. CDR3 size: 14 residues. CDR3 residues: CASSGRQGIHEQFF. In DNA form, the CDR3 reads TGTGCCAGCAGCGGCCGACAGGGGATCCATGAGCAGTTCTTC.

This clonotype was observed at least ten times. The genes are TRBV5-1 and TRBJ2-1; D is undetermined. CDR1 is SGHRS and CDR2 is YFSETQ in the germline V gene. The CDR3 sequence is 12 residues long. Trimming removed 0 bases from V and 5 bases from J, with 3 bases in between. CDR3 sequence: CASSLVDNEQFF. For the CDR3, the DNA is TGCGCCAGCAGCTTGGTCGACAATGAGCAGTTCTTC.

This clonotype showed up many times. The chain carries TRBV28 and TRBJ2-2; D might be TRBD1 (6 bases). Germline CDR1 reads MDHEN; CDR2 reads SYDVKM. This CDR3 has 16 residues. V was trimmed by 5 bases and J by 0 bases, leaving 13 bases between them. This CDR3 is CASSPQGIANTGELFF. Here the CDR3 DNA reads TGTGCCAGCAGTCCACAGGGAATAGCGAACACCGGGGAGCTGTTTTTT.

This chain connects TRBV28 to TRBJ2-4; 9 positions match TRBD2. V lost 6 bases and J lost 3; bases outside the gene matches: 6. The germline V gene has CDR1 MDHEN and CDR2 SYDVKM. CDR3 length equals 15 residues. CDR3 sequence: CASRVAGALKNIQYF. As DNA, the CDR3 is TGTGCCAGCAGGGTAGCGGGAGCCCTCAAAAACATTCAGTACTTC.

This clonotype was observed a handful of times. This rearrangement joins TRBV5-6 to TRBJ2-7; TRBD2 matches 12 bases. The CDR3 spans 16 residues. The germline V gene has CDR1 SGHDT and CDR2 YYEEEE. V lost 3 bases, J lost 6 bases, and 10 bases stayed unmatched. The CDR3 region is CASSSYGLAGRGEQYF. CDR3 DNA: TGTGCCAGCAGCTCATACGGACTAGCGGGAAGAGGCGAGCAGTACTTC.

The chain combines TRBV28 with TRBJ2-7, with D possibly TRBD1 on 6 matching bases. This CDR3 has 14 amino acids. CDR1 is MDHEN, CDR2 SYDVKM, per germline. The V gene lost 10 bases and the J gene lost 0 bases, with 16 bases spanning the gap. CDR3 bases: TGTGCCACCAACGGGCAGGGGAGCTCCTACGAGCAGTACTTC. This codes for CATNGQGSSYEQYF. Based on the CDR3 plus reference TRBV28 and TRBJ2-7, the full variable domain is DVKVTQSSRYLVKRTGEKVFLECVQDMDHENMFWYRQDPGLGLRLIYFSYDVKMKEKGDIPEGYSVSREKKERFSLILESASTNQTSMYLCATNGQGSSYEQYFGPGTRLTVT.

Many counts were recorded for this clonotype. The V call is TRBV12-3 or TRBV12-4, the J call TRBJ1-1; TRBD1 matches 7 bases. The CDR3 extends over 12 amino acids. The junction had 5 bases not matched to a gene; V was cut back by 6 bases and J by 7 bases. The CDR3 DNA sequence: TGTGCCAGCAGCCCCCAGGGGGTTGAAGCTTTCTTT. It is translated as CASSPQGVEAFF.

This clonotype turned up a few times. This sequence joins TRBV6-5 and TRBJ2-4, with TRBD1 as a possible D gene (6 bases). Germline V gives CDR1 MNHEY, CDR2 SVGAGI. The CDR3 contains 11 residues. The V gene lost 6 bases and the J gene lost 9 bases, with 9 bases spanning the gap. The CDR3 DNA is TGTGCCAGCAGGGACAGCGGCATTCAGTACTTC. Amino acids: CASRDSGIQYF.